This TCR beta chain came from a study of OX40 agonist ivuxolimab in advanced cancers. CDR3 length: 15 amino acids. Germline CDR1 and CDR2: MNHEY and SMNVEV (reference sequence). V dropped 7 bases and J dropped 3 bases, with 19 bases sitting between them. Collection of blood occurred at baseline, at cycle 4 day 1, and at cycle 7 day 1. Sequencing was performed with immunoSEQ multiplex PCR; in TCRdb, only in-frame clones are kept and a portion is missing. The sample yields over 55,000 clones, more than 70% seen once. Turning to this clone: Its specificity is unknown.

Regarding the study as a whole: More expanded clones were found, on average, in CD8+ than in CD4+ T cells.

The sample in question was CD4+ or CD8+ T cells sorted from blood, obtained in a trial of the OX40 agonist ivuxolimab. The TCR sequence derives from an adult with an advanced solid tumor such as melanoma, head and neck, liver or kidney cancer. The chain is built from TRBV27 and TRBJ2-7; D is ambiguous. CDR3 bases: TGTGCCAGCAACCCTTACGTCCCCCAAATCTACGAGCAGTACTTC. It translates to CASNPYVPQIYEQYF.